Listed below are T cell receptor beta chains from one sample, sequenced in a study of cytomegalovirus exposure and HLA in healthy donors. Only in-frame clones appear in the TCRdb table, and some are missing; sequencing was by immunoSEQ multiplex PCR. Among about 160,000 clones listed, about 85% were seen once. The material sequenced was PBMCs. The receptors were sampled from a man aged 18 to 29 in good health and CMV-seronegative. The CDR3 runs from the conserved cysteine through the conserved F or W. The D gene is left open where the match is weak. Size is stated for part of the rows, as once, few or many counts, or as a class when the clone is expanded.

D gene: .; V gene: TRBV4-1; J gene: TRBJ1-5; clone size: .; CDR3 DNA: TGCGCCAGCAGCCCACGCGGCGATAGCAATCAGCCCCAGCATTTT; CDR3 protein: CASSPRGDSNQPQHF
D gene: TRBD1; V gene: TRBV23-1; J gene: TRBJ2-4; clone size: .; CDR3 DNA: TGCGCCAGCCCGACAGGGTTCGCCAAAAACATTCAGTACTTC; CDR3 protein: CASPTGFAKNIQYF
D gene: .; V gene: TRBV5-1; J gene: TRBJ2-2; clone size: .; CDR3 DNA: TGCGCCAGCAGCTTGTTGAGGGTAGGCACCGGGGAGCTGTTTTTT; CDR3 protein: CASSLLRVGTGELFF
D gene: TRBD1; V gene: TRBV28; J gene: TRBJ2-7; clone size: .; CDR3 DNA: TGTGCCAGCAGTTTTTGGGGACAGGGGTTCTACGAGCAGTACTTC; CDR3 protein: CASSFWGQGFYEQYF
D gene: .; V gene: TRBV27; J gene: TRBJ1-4; clone size: few; CDR3 DNA: TGTGCCAGCAGTTTTAACGCGGCTAATGAAAAACTGTTTTTT; CDR3 protein: CASSFNAANEKLFF
D gene: TRBD1; V gene: TRBV14; J gene: TRBJ1-2; clone size: once; CDR3 DNA: TGTGCCAGCAGCGAAGGACAGGGGAGGGATGGCTACACCTTC; CDR3 protein: CASSEGQGRDGYTF
D gene: .; V gene: TRBV6-5; J gene: TRBJ2-7; clone size: .; CDR3 DNA: TGTGCCAGCAGTTATGGGCAGGGGTCCCTCTACGAGCAGTACTTC; CDR3 protein: CASSYGQGSLYEQYF
D gene: .; V gene: TRBV28; J gene: TRBJ1-5; clone size: .; CDR3 DNA: TGTGCCAGCACCCCGGGGGATCAGCCCCAGCATTTT; CDR3 protein: CASTPGDQPQHF
D gene: .; V gene: TRBV10-3; J gene: TRBJ1-4; clone size: .; CDR3 DNA: TGTGCCATCAGTGGGACGGGAAATGAAAAACTGTTTTTT; CDR3 protein: CAISGTGNEKLFF
D gene: .; V gene: TRBV9; J gene: TRBJ1-6; clone size: .; CDR3 DNA: TGTGCCAGCAGCGTGGAGGCAGGCAATTCACCCCTCCACTTT; CDR3 protein: CASSVEAGNSPLHF
D gene: .; V gene: TRBV7-2; J gene: TRBJ1-3; clone size: .; CDR3 DNA: TGTGCCAGCAGCTGGGGGGAGAGCTCTGGAAACACCATATATTTT; CDR3 protein: CASSWGESSGNTIYF
D gene: .; V gene: TRBV5-1; J gene: TRBJ2-1; clone size: once; CDR3 DNA: TGCGCCAGCAGCTTGGTGTTTAGGGGCCGGTTTAATGAGCAGTTCTTC; CDR3 protein: CASSLVFRGRFNEQFF
D gene: TRBD1; V gene: TRBV27; J gene: TRBJ2-5; clone size: .; CDR3 DNA: TGTGCCAGCAGTTTCTTGGGACAGGGGGCCAACTTC; CDR3 protein: CASSFLGQGANF
D gene: .; V gene: TRBV4-1; J gene: TRBJ2-1; clone size: .; CDR3 DNA: TGCGCCAGCAGCCAAGGTAACTCCTACAATGAGCAGTTCTTC; CDR3 protein: CASSQGNSYNEQFF
D gene: .; V gene: TRBV7-9; J gene: TRBJ1-5; clone size: .; CDR3 DNA: TGTGCCAGCAGCTTAGTGGGGGGGGATCAGCCCCAGCATTTT; CDR3 protein: CASSLVGGDQPQHF
D gene: .; V gene: TRBV28; J gene: TRBJ1-3; clone size: .; CDR3 DNA: TGTGCCAGCAGTTCCCAGGTCGGCTTCTCTGGAAACACCATATATTTT; CDR3 protein: CASSSQVGFSGNTIYF
D gene: .; V gene: TRBV4-1; J gene: TRBJ2-7; clone size: .; CDR3 DNA: TGCGCCAGCAGCCTATTTACAGGAGGGTCGTCCGAGCAGTACTTC; CDR3 protein: CASSLFTGGSSEQYF
D gene: TRBD1; V gene: TRBV9; J gene: TRBJ1-2; clone size: once; CDR3 DNA: TGTGCCAGCAGCGTGGGACAGAACTATGGCTACACCTTC; CDR3 protein: CASSVGQNYGYTF
D gene: TRBD1; V gene: TRBV5-4; J gene: TRBJ1-1; clone size: .; CDR3 DNA: TGTGCCAGCAGCCTGTACAGGGGAGAAGCTTTCTTT; CDR3 protein: CASSLYRGEAFF
D gene: .; V gene: TRBV30; J gene: TRBJ1-3; clone size: .; CDR3 DNA: TGTGCCTGGAGTCTTACCTACTCTGGAAACACCATATATTTT; CDR3 protein: CAWSLTYSGNTIYF
D gene: .; V gene: TRBV7-2; J gene: TRBJ2-1; clone size: .; CDR3 DNA: TGTGCCACCCTAGGGGCGCCTTCATACAATGAGCAGTTCTTC; CDR3 protein: CATLGAPSYNEQFF
D gene: .; V gene: TRBV5-6; J gene: TRBJ1-2; clone size: .; CDR3 DNA: TGTGCCAGCAGCCCGGCCGGGACAAATGGCTACACCTTC; CDR3 protein: CASSPAGTNGYTF
D gene: TRBD1; V gene: TRBV19; J gene: TRBJ2-2; clone size: .; CDR3 DNA: TGTGCCAGTAGTATAGTAGGGGGCAAAGACACCGGGGAGCTGTTTTTT; CDR3 protein: CASSIVGGKDTGELFF
D gene: TRBD2; V gene: TRBV4-1; J gene: TRBJ2-7; clone size: .; CDR3 DNA: TGCGCCAGCAGCCAAGGTATCCTAGCGGGCCCCAACGAGCAGTACTTC; CDR3 protein: CASSQGILAGPNEQYF
D gene: TRBD1; V gene: TRBV15; J gene: TRBJ1-2; clone size: .; CDR3 DNA: TGTGCCACCAGCAGAGAGGCGGACAGGGTCTTACGGTATGGCTACACCTTC; CDR3 protein: CATSREADRVLRYGYTF
D gene: .; V gene: TRBV30; J gene: TRBJ1-1; clone size: .; CDR3 DNA: TGTGCCTACCGCCCGGGGGTTGAAGCTTTCTTT; CDR3 protein: CAYRPGVEAFF
D gene: TRBD1; V gene: TRBV10-3; J gene: TRBJ2-1; clone size: once; CDR3 DNA: TGTGCCATCAGGAGACAGGGGGCGGTCAATGAGCAGTTCTTC; CDR3 protein: CAIRRQGAVNEQFF
D gene: TRBD2; V gene: TRBV7-9; J gene: TRBJ2-7; clone size: .; CDR3 DNA: TGTGCCAGCAGCTTAGAGGGCTTAGCGGGGCACTCCTACGAGCAGTACTTC; CDR3 protein: CASSLEGLAGHSYEQYF
D gene: .; V gene: TRBV7-2; J gene: TRBJ2-7; clone size: few; CDR3 DNA: TGTGCCAGCAGCTTAGGGGGAGGAGGGGAAGAGCAGTACTTC; CDR3 protein: CASSLGGGGEEQYF
D gene: .; V gene: TRBV10-1; J gene: TRBJ2-1; clone size: .; CDR3 DNA: TGCGCCAGCACCGACCGTCCAGGGGACGATGAGCAGTTCTTC; CDR3 protein: CASTDRPGDDEQFF
D gene: .; V gene: TRBV7-9; J gene: TRBJ1-2; clone size: .; CDR3 DNA: TGTGCCAGCAGCTTAGGACAGTCCACGAGAGTTAGTGGCTACACCTTC; CDR3 protein: CASSLGQSTRVSGYTF
D gene: TRBD2; V gene: TRBV7-9; J gene: TRBJ2-7; clone size: .; CDR3 DNA: TGTGCCAGCAGCATACCCTCTGGCGGGGGTAAATACGAGCAGTACTTC; CDR3 protein: CASSIPSGGGKYEQYF
D gene: TRBD1; V gene: TRBV4-1; J gene: TRBJ2-2; clone size: .; CDR3 DNA: TGCGCCAGCAGCCATGACAGGGGAACCGGGGAGCTGTTTTTT; CDR3 protein: CASSHDRGTGELFF
D gene: .; V gene: TRBV5-1; J gene: TRBJ2-7; clone size: .; CDR3 DNA: TGCGCCAGCAGCTTGGGGTGGGGGGACTACGAGCAGTACTTC; CDR3 protein: CASSLGWGDYEQYF
D gene: .; V gene: TRBV15; J gene: TRBJ1-5; clone size: .; CDR3 DNA: TGTGCCACTAGCAGAGACCCGGGAGGGGCTCAGCCCCAGCATTTT; CDR3 protein: CATSRDPGGAQPQHF
D gene: TRBD1; V gene: TRBV7-9; J gene: TRBJ2-3; clone size: .; CDR3 DNA: TGTTCCAGCAGCACCTCGACAGGGGGGACGCAGTATTTT; CDR3 protein: CSSSTSTGGTQYF
D gene: .; V gene: TRBV12-5; J gene: TRBJ2-1; clone size: .; CDR3 DNA: TGTGCTAGTGTCCCAGACACTCGCACCTACAATGAGCAGTTCTTC; CDR3 protein: CASVPDTRTYNEQFF
D gene: .; V gene: TRBV10-3; J gene: TRBJ2-1; clone size: .; CDR3 DNA: TGTGCCATCAGTACTCAGGGAGGGGGGTTCAATGAGCAGTTCTTC; CDR3 protein: CAISTQGGGFNEQFF
D gene: TRBD1; V gene: TRBV7-9; J gene: TRBJ1-5; clone size: .; CDR3 DNA: TGTGCCAGCAGCCCGACAGGGGAGATCGGTCAGCCCCAGCATTTT; CDR3 protein: CASSPTGEIGQPQHF
D gene: .; V gene: TRBV28; J gene: TRBJ1-1; clone size: few; CDR3 DNA: TGTGCAAGCGGGGTTGGAGGAACTGAAGCTTTCTTT; CDR3 protein: CASGVGGTEAFF
D gene: TRBD2; V gene: TRBV7-9; J gene: TRBJ2-2; clone size: once; CDR3 DNA: TGTGCCAGCAGCTTAGCGCTAGCGGCGAACACCGGGGAGCTGTTTTTT; CDR3 protein: CASSLALAANTGELFF
D gene: .; V gene: TRBV10-3; J gene: TRBJ1-1; clone size: .; CDR3 DNA: TGTGCCATCAGGGAGACAGGGAACACTGAAGCTTTCTTT; CDR3 protein: CAIRETGNTEAFF
D gene: .; V gene: TRBV9; J gene: TRBJ1-6; clone size: .; CDR3 DNA: TGTGCCAGCAGCGTTACCGGCGGCCAAGGGGTTTCACCCCTCCACTTT; CDR3 protein: CASSVTGGQGVSPLHF
D gene: .; V gene: TRBV28; J gene: TRBJ2-6; clone size: .; CDR3 DNA: TGTGCCAGCAGTGGACAAGCTGTTGGGGCCAACGTCCTGACTTTC; CDR3 protein: CASSGQAVGANVLTF
D gene: .; V gene: TRBV5-4; J gene: TRBJ1-1; clone size: .; CDR3 DNA: TGTGCCAGCAGCTTGTACCCAGCGAGGGCTTTCTTT; CDR3 protein: CASSLYPARAFF
D gene: .; V gene: TRBV21-1; J gene: TRBJ1-6; clone size: .; CDR3 DNA: TGTGCCAACCTCACACAGGGCCCGATTGGAATCCTCCACTTT; CDR3 protein: CANLTQGPIGILHF
D gene: .; V gene: TRBV5-1; J gene: TRBJ1-1; clone size: once; CDR3 DNA: TGCGCCAGCAGCTTACCACGCTTCCGAGACAGGACTTTTATGAACACTGAAGCTTTCTTT; CDR3 protein: CASSLPRFRDRTFMNTEAFF
D gene: TRBD1; V gene: TRBV19; J gene: TRBJ2-7; clone size: .; CDR3 DNA: TGTGCCAGTATGAGCTCCGGGACAGCCTACGAGCAGTACTTC; CDR3 protein: CASMSSGTAYEQYF
D gene: .; V gene: TRBV4-1; J gene: TRBJ1-1; clone size: .; CDR3 DNA: TGCGCCAGCAGCCGGGCTGGGGGAGGCTGGACTGAAGCTTTCTTT; CDR3 protein: CASSRAGGGWTEAFF
D gene: .; V gene: TRBV20-1; J gene: TRBJ2-7; clone size: .; CDR3 DNA: TGCAGTGCTACGGGGGTCGACGAGCAGTACTTC; CDR3 protein: CSATGVDEQYF
D gene: .; V gene: TRBV29-1; J gene: TRBJ2-5; clone size: .; CDR3 DNA: TGCAGCGTCGCGGGCAGACAAACGGAGACCCAGTACTTC; CDR3 protein: CSVAGRQTETQYF
D gene: .; V gene: TRBV12-1; J gene: TRBJ2-3; clone size: once; CDR3 DNA: TGTGCCAGCAGCTTTGCGCAAATACAGGGTGGGATCACAGATACGCAGTATTTT; CDR3 protein: CASSFAQIQGGITDTQYF
D gene: TRBD2; V gene: TRBV28; J gene: TRBJ2-5; clone size: .; CDR3 DNA: TGTGCCAGCACCCAACCCCTCTCTATTAGCGGGAGCGGGGAGACCCAGTACTTC; CDR3 protein: CASTQPLSISGSGETQYF
D gene: .; V gene: TRBV4-1; J gene: TRBJ1-2; clone size: once; CDR3 DNA: TGCGCCAGCAGCCCTCAAGAGGGTTATGGCTACACCTTC; CDR3 protein: CASSPQEGYGYTF
D gene: TRBD1; V gene: TRBV4-1; J gene: TRBJ2-7; clone size: .; CDR3 DNA: TGCGCCAGCAGCCGTAAGGGACAGGGAGACGAGCAGTACTTC; CDR3 protein: CASSRKGQGDEQYF